A selection of T cell receptor beta chains follows, all from one sample in a study of human T cells and chemical hapten exposure. Using its own MiXCR run on the RACE reads, TCRdb lists one record per CDR3 protein. The repertoire consists of roughly 180,000 distinct CDR3 sequences, with approximately 20% occurring once and the leading ten covering approximately 6.7%. Sample: whole blood, taken in connection with sensitization to the hapten diphenylcyclopropenone (DPC). These receptors all come from a woman in her forties or fifties with alopecia areata. Some clones in this sample may be carry-over from other donors' samples. Both conserved end residues are part of each CDR3. A D gene is named only where the DNA matches it firmly. Part of the rows lack a size; the others show once, few, many or a class for expanded clones.

few,TRBV28,16,TRBJ2-7,NA,TGTGCCAGCAGTTTCTGGAAGGGTAGCCTCCCCTACGAGCAGTACTTC,CASSFWKGSLPYEQYF
few,TRBV20-1,15,TRBJ1-5,TRBD1,TGCAGTGCTAGAGTTGGGGGACAGATCAATCAGCCCCAGCATTTT,CSARVGGQINQPQHF
few,TRBV9,15,TRBJ1-6,TRBD1,TGTGCCAGCAGCCCAACGGGACAGCTTAATTCACCCCTCCACTTT,CASSPTGQLNSPLHF
NA,TRBV5-1,12,TRBJ2-1,NA,TGCGCCAGCAGCTTTGAGAGAAATGAGCAGTTCTTC,CASSFERNEQFF
few,TRBV6-5,15,TRBJ2-4,NA,TGTGCCAGCAGGGGGATAGGGGCGAAAAGGGACATTCAGTACTTC,CASRGIGAKRDIQYF
NA,TRBV29-1,14,TRBJ2-1,NA,TGCAGCGGATCAGGGGCCGGGGGTATTGGTGAGCAGTTCTTC,CSGSGAGGIGEQFF
few,TRBV5-1,15,TRBJ2-3,NA,TGCGCCAGCAGCTTGGGTGGCTCGTTAACGGATACGCAGTATTTT,CASSLGGSLTDTQYF
NA,TRBV5-1,15,TRBJ2-5,TRBD2,TGCGCCAGCAGCTTGGGGACTAGCGGCAGGGAGACCCAGTACTTC,CASSLGTSGRETQYF
few,TRBV11-2,15,TRBJ1-1,NA,TGTGCCAGCAGCCCAGTCTCCCTTCAATCGACAATTACTTTCTTT,CASSPVSLQSTITFF
few,TRBV5-1,17,TRBJ1-3,NA,TGCGCCAGCAGCCGGGACCCGGGACAAGGCTCTGGAAACACCATATATTTT,CASSRDPGQGSGNTIYF
few,TRBV6-1,15,TRBJ2-5,NA,TGTGCCAGCAGTGAAATGGCTTCTCTGTCGGAGACCCAGTACTTC,CASSEMASLSETQYF
few,TRBV7-9,13,TRBJ1-1,NA,TGTGCCAGCAGTCATGGGGGGAACACTGAAGCTTTCTTT,CASSHGGNTEAFF
few,TRBV20-1,12,TRBJ2-5,NA,TGCAGTGCTTCCCGGTTGTCGGAGACCCAGTACTTC,CSASRLSETQYF
many,TRBV7-7,14,TRBJ2-2,NA,TGTGCTAGCAGCCCGCACATCGGCACCGGGGAGCTGTTTTTT,CASSPHIGTGELFF
NA,TRBV25-1,13,TRBJ2-3,TRBD1,TGTGCCAGCAGCCAACAGGGGACAGATACGCAGTATTTT,CASSQQGTDTQYF
few,TRBV14,15,TRBJ2-1,NA,TGTGCCAGCAGCCAAGATCACGGGAGAGGGGATGAGCAGTTCTTC,CASSQDHGRGDEQFF
many,TRBV7-9,16,TRBJ2-2,TRBD1,TGTGCCAGCAGCCTCGGACAGGGAGTAAGGGCCGGGGAGCTGTTTTTT,CASSLGQGVRAGELFF
NA,TRBV20-1,14,TRBJ1-5,TRBD1,TGCAGTGCTAGAGAACAGGGGGTAATGGAGCCCCAGCATTTT,CSAREQGVMEPQHF
NA,TRBV12-3/TRBV12-4,13,TRBJ2-7,NA,TGTGCCAGCAGTCCCCGGGGTCTCTACGAGCAGTACTTC,CASSPRGLYEQYF
NA,TRBV7-8,14,TRBJ1-2,NA,TGTGCCAGCAGCTTCCAGCGGGGCGGCTATGGCTACACCTTC,CASSFQRGGYGYTF
NA,TRBV29-1,15,TRBJ2-1,NA,TGCAGCGGATCCCGGGACTCTAAGACCTACAATGAGCAGTTCTTC,CSGSRDSKTYNEQFF
NA,TRBV12-3/TRBV12-4,14,TRBJ2-7,TRBD1,TGTGCCAGCAGTTCTACCGGGACAGGGGTCGAGCAGTACTTC,CASSSTGTGVEQYF
few,TRBV11-2,13,TRBJ2-1,NA,TGTGCCAGCAGCCGGGAGCCAGTCGCTGAGCAGTTCTTC,CASSREPVAEQFF
NA,TRBV6-1,16,TRBJ2-1,TRBD2,TGTGCCAGCAGAACCTTAAGACTAGCGGGAATCAATGAGCAGTTCTTC,CASRTLRLAGINEQFF
NA,TRBV2,16,TRBJ2-1,NA,TGTGCCAGCAGCCTCCTTGGGGACGGGCCGCTAAATGAGCAGTTCTTC,CASSLLGDGPLNEQFF
NA,TRBV5-1,19,TRBJ2-3,TRBD2,TGCGCCAGCAGCTTATCGACTAGCGGACCCCCCTGGGGCACAGATACGCAGTATTTT,CASSLSTSGPPWGTDTQYF
NA,TRBV18,18,TRBJ1-3,TRBD1,TGTGCCAGCTCGCTCCTAGCCGGGACAGGGGACTCTGGAAACACCATATATTTT,CASSLLAGTGDSGNTIYF
few,TRBV6-4,13,TRBJ2-2,NA,TGTGCCAGCAGTGTAGAGAGCACCGGGGAGCTGTTTTTT,CASSVESTGELFF
few,TRBV5-6,13,TRBJ2-5,NA,TGTGCCAGCAGCTTGTGGCAGCAAGAGACCCAGTACTTC,CASSLWQQETQYF
few,TRBV5-1,15,TRBJ1-4,NA,TGCGCCAGCAGCCCGAGGGTAATACCCGACGAAAAACTGTTTTTT,CASSPRVIPDEKLFF
NA,TRBV5-1,14,TRBJ2-1,NA,TGCGCCAGCAGAACTTTAGACTACTCCGATGAGCAGTTCTTC,CASRTLDYSDEQFF
NA,TRBV10-3,11,TRBJ2-7,NA,TGTGCCATCAGTGAAGGGTACGAGCAGTACTTC,CAISEGYEQYF